What follows is one TCR beta chain and its context. What it binds is unknown. The data are from a study of T cells in narcolepsy. Study-wide context: Enrolled donors included narcolepsy type 1 or type 2 patients and healthy controls.

CDR1 is MNHNY and CDR2 is SVGAGI in the germline V gene (reference sequence). The germline V and J ends were trimmed by 6 bases and 3 bases, with 17 bases remaining between them. This CDR3 has 15 amino acids. Assay: immunoSEQ multiplex PCR; the TCRdb copy retains only in-frame clones and omits some. This sample has about 41,000 clones, with around 88% found just once. Regarding the study as a whole: Some memory CD4+ repertoires had no autoreactive clone sequences. Reportedly, autoreactive clonotypes were serially detected in patients' blood but not controls'. Autoreactive HCRT-specific and TRIB2-specific clonotypes were marked in same-patient CSF-versus-blood CD4+ comparisons.

The chain links TRBV6-6 to TRBJ1-2; no clear D. Sequencing was done on a sample of CD45RA- memory CD4+ T cells from PBMCs. The receptor comes from a human donor with narcolepsy. CDR3 sequence (DNA): TGTGCCAGCAGGTTGGTGGCAGAGAGAGACTATGGCTACACCTTC. It is translated as CASRLVAERDYGYTF.